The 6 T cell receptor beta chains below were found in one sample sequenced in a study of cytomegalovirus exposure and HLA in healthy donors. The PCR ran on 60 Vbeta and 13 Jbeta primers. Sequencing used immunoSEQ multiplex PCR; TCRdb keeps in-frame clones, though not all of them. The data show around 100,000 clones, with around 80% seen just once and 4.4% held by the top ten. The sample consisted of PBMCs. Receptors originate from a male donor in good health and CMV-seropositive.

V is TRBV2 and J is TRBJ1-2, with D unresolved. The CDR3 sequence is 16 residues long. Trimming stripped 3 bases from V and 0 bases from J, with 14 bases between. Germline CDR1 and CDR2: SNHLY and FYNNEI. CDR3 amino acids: CASSDGWAKTNYGYTF. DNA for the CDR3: TGTGCCAGCAGTGATGGGTGGGCCAAAACTAACTATGGCTACACCTTC.

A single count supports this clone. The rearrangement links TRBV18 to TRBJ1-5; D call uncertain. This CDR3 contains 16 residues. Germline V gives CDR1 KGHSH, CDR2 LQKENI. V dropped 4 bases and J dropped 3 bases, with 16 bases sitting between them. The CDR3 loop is CASSLLGSGVNQPQHF. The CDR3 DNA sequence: TGTGCCAGCTCACTGTTGGGTTCCGGGGTCAATCAGCCCCAGCATTTT.

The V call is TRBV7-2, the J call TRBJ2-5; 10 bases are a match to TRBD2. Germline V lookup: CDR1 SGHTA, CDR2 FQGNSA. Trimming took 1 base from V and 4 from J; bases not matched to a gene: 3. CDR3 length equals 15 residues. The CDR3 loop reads CASSLVVAGGETQYF. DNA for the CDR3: TGTGCCAGCAGCTTAGTGGTAGCGGGGGGAGAGACCCAGTACTTC.

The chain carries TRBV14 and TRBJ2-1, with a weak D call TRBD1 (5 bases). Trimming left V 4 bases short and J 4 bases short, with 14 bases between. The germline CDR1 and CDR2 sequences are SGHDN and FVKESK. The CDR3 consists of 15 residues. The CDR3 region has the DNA TGTGCCAGCAGCCCCCAGGGCCTCAGATACAATGAGCAGTTCTTC. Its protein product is CASSPQGLRYNEQFF.

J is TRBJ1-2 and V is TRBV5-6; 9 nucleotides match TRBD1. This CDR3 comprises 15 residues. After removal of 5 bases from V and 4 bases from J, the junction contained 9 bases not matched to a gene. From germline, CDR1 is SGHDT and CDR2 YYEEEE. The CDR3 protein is CASRGGTGPVYGYTF. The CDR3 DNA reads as TGTGCCAGCAGGGGCGGGACAGGGCCGGTCTATGGCTACACCTTC.

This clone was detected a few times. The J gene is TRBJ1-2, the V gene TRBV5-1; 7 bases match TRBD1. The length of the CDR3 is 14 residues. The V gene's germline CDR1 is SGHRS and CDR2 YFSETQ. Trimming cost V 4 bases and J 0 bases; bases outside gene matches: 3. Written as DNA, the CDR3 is TGCGCCAGCAGCACAGGGGTGGCTAACTATGGCTACACCTTC. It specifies CASSTGVANYGYTF.